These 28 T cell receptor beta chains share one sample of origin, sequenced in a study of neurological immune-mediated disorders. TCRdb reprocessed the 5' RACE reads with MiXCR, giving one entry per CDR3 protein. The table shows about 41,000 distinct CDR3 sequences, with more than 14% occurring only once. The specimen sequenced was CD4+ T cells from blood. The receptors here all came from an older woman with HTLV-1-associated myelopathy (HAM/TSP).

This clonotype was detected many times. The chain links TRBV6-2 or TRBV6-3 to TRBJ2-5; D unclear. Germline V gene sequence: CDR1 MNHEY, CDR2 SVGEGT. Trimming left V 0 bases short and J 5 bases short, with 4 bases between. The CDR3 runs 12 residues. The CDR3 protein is CASSYSLETQYF. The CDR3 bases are TGTGCCAGCAGTTACTCCTTGGAGACCCAGTACTTC.

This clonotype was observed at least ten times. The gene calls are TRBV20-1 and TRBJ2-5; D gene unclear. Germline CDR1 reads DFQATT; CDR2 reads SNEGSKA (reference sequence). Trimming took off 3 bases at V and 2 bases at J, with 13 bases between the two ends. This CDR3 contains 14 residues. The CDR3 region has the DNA TGCAGTGCTAGGAATCTGGTTTGGCAAGAGACCCAGTACTTC. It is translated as CSARNLVWQETQYF.

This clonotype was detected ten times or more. The CDR3 reads CATSRASTGTKFFF. CDR3 in DNA: TGTGCCACCAGCAGAGCCTCGACCGGGACTAAGTTTTTCTTC. The chain is built from TRBV15 and TRBJ2-1, with TRBD2 matching over 7 bases. Trimming at V came to 1 base and at J to 16 bases, leaving 13 bases not matched to a gene. Germline values: CDR1 LNHNV, CDR2 YYDKDF (reference sequence). There are 14 residues in the CDR3.

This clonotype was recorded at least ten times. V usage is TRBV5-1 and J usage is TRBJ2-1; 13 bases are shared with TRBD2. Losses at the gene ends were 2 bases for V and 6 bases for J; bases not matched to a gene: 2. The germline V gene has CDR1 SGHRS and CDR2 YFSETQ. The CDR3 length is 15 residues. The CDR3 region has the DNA TGCGCCAGCAGCTTCGGGACTAGCGGGGTCAATGAGCAGTTCTTC. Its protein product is CASSFGTSGVNEQFF.

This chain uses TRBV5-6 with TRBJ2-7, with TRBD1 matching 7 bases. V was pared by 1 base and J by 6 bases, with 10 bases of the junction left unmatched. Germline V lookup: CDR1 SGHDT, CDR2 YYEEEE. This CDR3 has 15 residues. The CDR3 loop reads CASSLTDRALPEQYF. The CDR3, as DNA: TGTGCCAGCAGCTTGACAGACAGGGCTTTACCCGAGCAGTACTTC.

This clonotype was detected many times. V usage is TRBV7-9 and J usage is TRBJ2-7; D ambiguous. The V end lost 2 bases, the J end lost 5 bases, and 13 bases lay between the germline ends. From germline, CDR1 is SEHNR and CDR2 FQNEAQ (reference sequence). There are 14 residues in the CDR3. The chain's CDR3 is CASSLTNSAHEQYF. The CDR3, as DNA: TGTGCCAGCAGCTTAACGAACAGTGCCCACGAGCAGTACTTC.

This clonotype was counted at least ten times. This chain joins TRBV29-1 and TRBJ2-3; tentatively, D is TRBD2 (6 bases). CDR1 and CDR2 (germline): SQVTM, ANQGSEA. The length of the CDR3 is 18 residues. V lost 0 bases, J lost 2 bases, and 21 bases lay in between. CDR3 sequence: CSVEEGRYLRATTDTQYF. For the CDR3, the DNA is TGCAGCGTTGAAGAGGGGAGGTACCTGCGCGCTACCACAGATACGCAGTATTTT.

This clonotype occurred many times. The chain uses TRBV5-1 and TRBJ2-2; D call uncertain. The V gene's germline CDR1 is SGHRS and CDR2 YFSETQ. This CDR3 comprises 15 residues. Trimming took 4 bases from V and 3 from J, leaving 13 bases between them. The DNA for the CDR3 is TGCGCCAGCAGCGACCCGGGTCCTTACACCGGGGAGCTGTTTTTT. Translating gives CASSDPGPYTGELFF.

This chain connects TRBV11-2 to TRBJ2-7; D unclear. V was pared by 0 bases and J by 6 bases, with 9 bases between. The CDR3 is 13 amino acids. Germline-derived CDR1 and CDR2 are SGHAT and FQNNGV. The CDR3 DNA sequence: TGTGCCAGCAGCTTAGATCCCGTGATCGAGCAGTACTTC. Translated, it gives CASSLDPVIEQYF.

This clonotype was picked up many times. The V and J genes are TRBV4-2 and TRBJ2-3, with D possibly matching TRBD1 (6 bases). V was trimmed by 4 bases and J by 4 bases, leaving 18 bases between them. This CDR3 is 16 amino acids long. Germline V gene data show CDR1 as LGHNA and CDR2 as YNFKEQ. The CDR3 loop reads CASSRGAGDSADTQYF. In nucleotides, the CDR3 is TGTGCCAGCAGCCGTGGGGCAGGGGATTCCGCAGATACGCAGTATTTT.

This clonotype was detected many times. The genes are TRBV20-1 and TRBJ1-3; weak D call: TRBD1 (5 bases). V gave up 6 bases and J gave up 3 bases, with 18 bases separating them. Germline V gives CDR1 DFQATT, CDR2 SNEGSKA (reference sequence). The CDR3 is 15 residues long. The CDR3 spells CSAPGTEESGNTIYF. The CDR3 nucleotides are TGCAGTGCACCCGGGACGGAAGAAAGTGGAAACACCATATATTTT.

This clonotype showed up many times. The CDR3 protein is CASSPPGQQGVNQPQHF. In DNA, the CDR3 is TGTGCCAGCTCACCTCCGGGGCAACAGGGGGTCAATCAGCCCCAGCATTTT. The V gene is TRBV18, the J gene TRBJ1-5; TRBD1 matches at 8 bases. Germline CDR1 is KGHSH and CDR2 is LQKENI. The CDR3 runs 17 residues. Germline trimming cut 3 bases from V and 3 bases from J; bases unmatched to any gene: 10.

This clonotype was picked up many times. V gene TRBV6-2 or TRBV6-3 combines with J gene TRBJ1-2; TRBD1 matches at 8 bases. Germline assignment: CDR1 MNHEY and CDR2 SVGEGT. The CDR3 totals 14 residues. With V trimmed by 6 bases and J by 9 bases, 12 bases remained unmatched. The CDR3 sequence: CASSGQRDRRSYTF. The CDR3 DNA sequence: TGTGCCAGCAGCGGACAACGGGACAGGCGTAGCTACACCTTC.

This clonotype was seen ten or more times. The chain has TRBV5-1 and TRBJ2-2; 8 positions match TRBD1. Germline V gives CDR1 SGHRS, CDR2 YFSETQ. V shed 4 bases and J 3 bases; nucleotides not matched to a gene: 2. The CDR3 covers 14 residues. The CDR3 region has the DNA TGCGCCAGCAGCCTGGGACAGGACACCGGGGAGCTGTTTTTT. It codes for CASSLGQDTGELFF. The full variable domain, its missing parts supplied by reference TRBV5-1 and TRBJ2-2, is KAGVTQTPRYLIKTRGQQVTLSCSPISGHRSVSWYQQTPGQGLQFLFEYFSETQRNKGNFPGRFSGRQFSNSRSEMNVSTLELGDSALYLCASSLGQDTGELFFGEGSRLTVL.

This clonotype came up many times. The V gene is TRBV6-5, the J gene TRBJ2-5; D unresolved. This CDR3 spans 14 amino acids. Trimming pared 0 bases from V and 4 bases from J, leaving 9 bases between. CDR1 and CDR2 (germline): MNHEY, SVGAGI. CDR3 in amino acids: CASSYSPTGETQYF. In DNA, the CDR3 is TGTGCCAGCAGTTACTCTCCGACCGGAGAGACCCAGTACTTC.

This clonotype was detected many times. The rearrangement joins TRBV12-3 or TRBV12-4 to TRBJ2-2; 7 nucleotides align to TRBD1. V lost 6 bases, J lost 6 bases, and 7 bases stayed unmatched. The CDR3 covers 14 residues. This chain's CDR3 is CASSPRGTAGELFF. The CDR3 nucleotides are TGTGCCAGCAGCCCCAGGGGGACCGCCGGGGAGCTGTTTTTT.

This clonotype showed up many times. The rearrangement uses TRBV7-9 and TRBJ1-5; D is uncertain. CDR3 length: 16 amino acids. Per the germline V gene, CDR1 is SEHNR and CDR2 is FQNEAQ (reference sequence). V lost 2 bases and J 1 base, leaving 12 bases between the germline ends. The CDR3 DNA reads TGTGCCAGCAGCTTATATGGGGATGAGAGCAATCAGCCCCAGCATTTT. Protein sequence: CASSLYGDESNQPQHF.

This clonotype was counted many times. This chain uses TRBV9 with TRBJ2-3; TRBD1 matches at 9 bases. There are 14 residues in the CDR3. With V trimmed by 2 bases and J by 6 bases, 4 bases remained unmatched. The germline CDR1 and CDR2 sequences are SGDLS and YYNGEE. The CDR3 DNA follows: TGTGCCAGCAGCGTTACAGGGGGCAAGGATACGCAGTATTTT. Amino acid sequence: CASSVTGGKDTQYF.

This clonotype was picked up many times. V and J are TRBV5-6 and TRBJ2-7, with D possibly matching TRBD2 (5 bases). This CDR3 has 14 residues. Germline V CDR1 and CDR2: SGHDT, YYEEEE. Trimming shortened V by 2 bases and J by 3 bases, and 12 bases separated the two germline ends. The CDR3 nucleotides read TGTGCCAGCAGCTTCGAGGGATGGGGCTACGAGCAGTACTTC. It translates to CASSFEGWGYEQYF.

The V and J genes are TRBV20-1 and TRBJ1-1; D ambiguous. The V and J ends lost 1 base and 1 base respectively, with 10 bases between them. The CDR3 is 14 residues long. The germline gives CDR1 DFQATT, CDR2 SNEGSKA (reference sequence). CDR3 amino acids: CSARVISPNTEAFF. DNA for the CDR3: TGCAGTGCTAGAGTGATATCCCCGAACACTGAAGCTTTCTTT.

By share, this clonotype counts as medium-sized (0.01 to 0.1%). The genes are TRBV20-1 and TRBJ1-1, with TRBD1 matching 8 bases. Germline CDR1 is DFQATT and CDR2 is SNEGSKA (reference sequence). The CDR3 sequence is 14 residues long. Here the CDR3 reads CSAPKTGADTEAFF. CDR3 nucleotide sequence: TGCAGCGCACCAAAGACAGGGGCGGACACTGAAGCTTTCTTT.

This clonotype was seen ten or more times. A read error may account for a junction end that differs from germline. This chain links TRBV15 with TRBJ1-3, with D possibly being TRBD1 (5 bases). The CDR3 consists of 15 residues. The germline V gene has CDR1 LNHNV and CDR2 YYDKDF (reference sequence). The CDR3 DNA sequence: TGTGCCACCAACAGAGATAAGGGACCGGGAAACACCATATATTTT. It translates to CATNRDKGPGNTIYF.

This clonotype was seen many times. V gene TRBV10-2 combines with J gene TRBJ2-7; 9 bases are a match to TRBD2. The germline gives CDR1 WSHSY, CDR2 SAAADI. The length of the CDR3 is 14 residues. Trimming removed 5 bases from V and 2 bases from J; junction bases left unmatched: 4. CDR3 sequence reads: CASSIGGGAYEQYF. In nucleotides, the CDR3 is TGCGCCAGCAGTATTGGCGGGGGGGCCTACGAGCAGTACTTC.

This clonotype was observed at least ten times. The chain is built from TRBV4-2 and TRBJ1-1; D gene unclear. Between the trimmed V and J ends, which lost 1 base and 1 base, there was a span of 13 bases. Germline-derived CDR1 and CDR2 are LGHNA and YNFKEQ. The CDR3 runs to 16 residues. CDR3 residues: CASSQVRLGWNTEAFF. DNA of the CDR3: TGTGCCAGCAGCCAAGTCCGACTGGGCTGGAACACTGAAGCTTTCTTT.

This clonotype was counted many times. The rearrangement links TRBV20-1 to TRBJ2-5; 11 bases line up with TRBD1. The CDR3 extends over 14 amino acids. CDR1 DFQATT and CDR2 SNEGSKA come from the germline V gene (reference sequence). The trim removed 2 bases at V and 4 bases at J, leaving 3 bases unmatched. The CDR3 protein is CSARKGQGVETQYF. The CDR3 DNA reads TGCAGTGCTAGAAAGGGACAGGGGGTAGAGACCCAGTACTTC.

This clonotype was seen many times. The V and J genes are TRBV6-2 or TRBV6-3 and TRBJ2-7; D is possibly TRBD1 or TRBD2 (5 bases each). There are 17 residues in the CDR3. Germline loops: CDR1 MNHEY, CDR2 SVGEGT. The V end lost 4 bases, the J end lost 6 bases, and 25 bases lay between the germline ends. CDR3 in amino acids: CASSLKRRGLPSAEQYF. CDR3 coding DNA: TGTGCCAGCAGTTTAAAAAGACGGGGCCTTCCCTCGGCCGAGCAGTACTTC.

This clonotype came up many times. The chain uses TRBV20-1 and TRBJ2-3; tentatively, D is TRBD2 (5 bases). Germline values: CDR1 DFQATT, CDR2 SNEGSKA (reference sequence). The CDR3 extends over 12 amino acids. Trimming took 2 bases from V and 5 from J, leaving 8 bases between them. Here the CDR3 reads CSARPGGDTQYF. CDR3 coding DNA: TGCAGTGCTAGACCCGGAGGAGATACGCAGTATTTT.

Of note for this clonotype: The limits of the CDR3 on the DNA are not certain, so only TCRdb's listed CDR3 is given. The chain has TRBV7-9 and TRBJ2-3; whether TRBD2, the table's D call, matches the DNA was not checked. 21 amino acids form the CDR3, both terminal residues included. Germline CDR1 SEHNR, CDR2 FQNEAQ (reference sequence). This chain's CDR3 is CASSFYICSARYPSGGDTQYF.